The rows below give T cell receptor beta chains drawn from one sample of a study of Graves' ophthalmopathy and Graves' hyperthyroidism. TCRdb re-called the multiplex PCR reads through MiXCR, storing one row per CDR3 protein. The sample has about 600,000 distinct CDR3 sequences, 35% to 40% seen once. The sample comprised peripheral blood or thyroid tissue (not recorded which). The receptor source for this set is an adult man with Graves' hyperthyroidism. CDR3s include the opening cysteine and the closing phenylalanine or tryptophan. A D gene is named only where the DNA matches it firmly. Clone size is given for some rows only: seen once, a few or many times, or a class if the clone is expanded.

J gene	clone size	D gene	V gene	CDR3 protein	CDR3 DNA
TRBJ2-7	-	-	TRBV3-1	CASSQSVGPEQYF	TGTGCCAGCAGCCAGTCAGTCGGCCCCGAGCAGTACTTC
TRBJ1-1	-	TRBD1	TRBV29-1	CSVESGTATDSTEAFF	TGCAGCGTTGAATCCGGGACAGCGACGGATAGCACTGAAGCTTTCTTT
TRBJ2-7	few	TRBD1	TRBV12-3/TRBV12-4	CASSLNRGRFFPQEVSSYEQYF	TGTGCCAGCAGTTTAAACAGGGGCCGTTTTTTCCCGCAGGAAGTCAGCTCCTACGAGCAGTACTTC
TRBJ1-5	-	TRBD1	TRBV9	CASSISGTGNNQPQHF	TGTGCCAGCAGTATTAGCGGGACAGGGAACAATCAGCCCCAGCATTTT
TRBJ2-2	-	-	TRBV11-1	CASSGVIVRELFF	TGTGCCTCGAGCGGAGTAATCGTCCGGGAGCTGTTTTTT
TRBJ1-5	many	TRBD1	TRBV2	CASSEDRQIRPQHF	TGTGCCAGCAGTGAGGACAGGCAGATTCGGCCCCAGCATTTT
TRBJ2-7	-	-	TRBV7-9	CASSSGIQDYEQYF	TGTGCCAGCAGCTCTGGGATACAAGACTACGAGCAGTACTTC
TRBJ1-4	many	-	TRBV7-9	CASSSQQGLNEKLFF	TGTGCCAGCAGCTCCCAACAGGGACTTAATGAAAAACTGTTTTTT
TRBJ1-1	once	-	TRBV5-1	CASSTWNTEAFF	TGCGCCAGCAGCACATGGAACACTGAAGCTTTCTTT
TRBJ1-1	-	TRBD1	TRBV29-1	CSVERQGFFEAFF	TGCAGCGTTGAAAGACAGGGTTTTTTTGAAGCTTTCTTT
TRBJ2-5	many	TRBD1	TRBV6-5	CASSYDRGRGETQYF	TGTGCCAGCAGTTACGACAGGGGGCGAGGAGAGACCCAGTACTTC
TRBJ2-5	many	TRBD2	TRBV20-1	CSASGEGLQETQYF	TGCAGTGCTAGTGGGGAGGGTCTTCAAGAGACCCAGTACTTC
TRBJ1-1	many	-	TRBV15	CATSRDGVKGQGAFF	TGTGCCACCAGCCGCGACGGAGTGAAGGGCCAAGGGGCTTTCTTT
TRBJ2-5	-	-	TRBV10-3	CAISESSGGQETQYF	TGTGCCATCAGTGAGTCGTCCGGGGGCCAAGAGACCCAGTACTTC
TRBJ2-7	few	-	TRBV12-3/TRBV12-4	CASSLGLGHRALLSYEQYF	TGTGCCAGCAGTTTAGGCCTCGGGCACAGGGCCCTTCTCTCCTACGAGCAGTACTTC
TRBJ1-1	-	TRBD1	TRBV3-1	CASSRQGRIPNTEAFF	TGTGCCAGCAGCCGACAGGGAAGGATCCCGAACACTGAAGCTTTCTTT
TRBJ2-6	many	-	TRBV20-1	CSARDFGSLLANVLTF	TGCAGTGCTAGAGATTTTGGGAGCCTCCTGGCCAACGTCCTGACTTTC
TRBJ1-4	once	-	TRBV29-1	CSSYNRRSGVEKLFF	TGCAGCAGTTACAACAGGAGGTCGGGGGTCGAAAAACTGTTTTTT
TRBJ2-5	-	-	TRBV5-1	CASSLGQTQTQYF	TGCGCCAGCAGCTTGGGTCAGACACAGACCCAGTACTTC
TRBJ2-5	many	TRBD2	TRBV6-5	CASSYALTSGGAQTQYF	TGTGCCAGCAGTTATGCCCTAACTAGCGGGGGGGCCCAGACCCAGTACTTC
TRBJ2-5	-	-	TRBV7-9	CASTGGTTGETQYF	TGTGCCAGCACGGGCGGAACTACCGGGGAGACCCAGTACTTC
TRBJ1-2	many	-	TRBV7-8	CASSQDGYGYTF	TGTGCCAGCAGCCAAGACGGGTATGGCTACACCTTC
TRBJ2-5	-	TRBD2	TRBV7-2	CASSPSRASGRETQYF	TGTGCCAGCAGCCCCTCTAGGGCTAGCGGGAGAGAGACCCAGTACTTC
TRBJ1-2	-	TRBD1	TRBV7-6	CASSFGQGGNDYTF	TGTGCCAGCAGCTTTGGACAGGGAGGAAATGACTACACCTTC
TRBJ1-6	many	-	TRBV15	CATSRSTENSPLHF	TGTGCCACCAGCAGATCGACAGAAAATTCACCCCTCCACTTT
TRBJ2-2	few	TRBD2	TRBV10-2	CASSESSGMGPGELFF	TGCGCCAGCAGTGAGTCTAGCGGGATGGGGCCCGGGGAGCTGTTTTTT
TRBJ1-5	-	-	TRBV6-5	CASSYFGGDSNQPQHF	TGTGCCAGCAGTTACTTCGGGGGCGATTCCAATCAGCCCCAGCATTTT
TRBJ2-5	-	TRBD1	TRBV10-3	CASSWEWTGNERETQYF	TGTGCCAGCAGCTGGGAATGGACAGGGAATGAGAGGGAGACCCAGTACTTC
TRBJ1-4	many	-	TRBV6-1	CASSGEGAFYEKLFF	TGTGCCAGCAGTGGAGAAGGGGCGTTTTATGAAAAACTGTTTTTT
TRBJ2-7	few	TRBD2	TRBV6-5	CASRTLAGGYSSYEQYF	TGTGCCAGCAGGACGCTAGCGGGAGGGTATAGCTCCTACGAGCAGTACTTC
TRBJ1-4	-	TRBD1	TRBV4-1	CASSQRGTGADEKLFF	TGCGCCAGCAGCCAGCGGGGAACAGGGGCAGATGAAAAACTGTTTTTC
TRBJ2-7	-	TRBD2	TRBV2	CASSAAGTSGSSYEQYF	TGTGCCAGCAGTGCTGCCGGGACTAGCGGGAGCTCCTACGAGCAGTACTTC
TRBJ2-1	few	-	TRBV2	CASSVAAYNEQFF	TGTGCCAGCAGTGTTGCCGCGTACAATGAGCAGTTCTTC
TRBJ2-5	many	TRBD1	TRBV7-9	CASSTPGQGFSETQYF	TGTGCCAGCAGCACCCCGGGACAGGGCTTTTCGGAGACCCAGTACTTC
TRBJ2-3	-	-	TRBV7-4	CASSSGGDTDTQYF	TGTGCCAGCAGCTCAGGAGGCGACACAGATACGCAGTATTTT
TRBJ2-2	few	-	TRBV5-6	CASSLYEGHTGELFF	TGTGCCAGCAGCTTGTATGAGGGGCACACCGGGGAGCTGTTTTTT
TRBJ2-7	few	TRBD2	TRBV5-4	CASSLGASGGASEQYF	TGTGCCAGCAGCTTGGGGGCTAGCGGGGGGGCTAGCGAGCAGTACTTC
TRBJ2-7	few	-	TRBV20-1	CSARAREFYEQYF	TGCAGTGCTAGAGCCAGGGAATTCTACGAGCAGTACTTC
TRBJ1-2	-	-	TRBV27	CASSLRGDGYTF	TGTGCCAGCAGTTTACGCGGGGATGGCTACACCTTC
TRBJ2-3	-	TRBD1	TRBV7-8	CASSFGRGRTDTQYF	TGTGCCAGCAGTTTCGGTAGGGGGCGAACAGATACGCAGTATTTT
TRBJ2-7	few	-	TRBV6-6	CASSLSRGAPLWEQYF	TGTGCCAGCAGTTTAAGCAGGGGTGCGCCTTTGTGGGAGCAGTACTTC
TRBJ1-4	many	-	TRBV7-9	CASSLGQAAEKLFF	TGTGCCAGCAGCTTGGGGCAGGCGGCTGAAAAACTGTTTTTT
TRBJ2-6	-	-	TRBV15	CATSRGGANVLTF	TGTGCCACCAGCAGAGGTGGGGCCAACGTCCTGACTTTC
TRBJ1-1	-	-	TRBV2	CASSNTGGAEAFF	TGTGCCAGCAGTAACACCGGGGGAGCTGAAGCTTTCTTT
TRBJ1-1	-	TRBD1	TRBV29-1	CSVDGTGLAEAFF	TGCAGCGTTGATGGGACAGGGTTGGCTGAAGCTTTCTTT
TRBJ2-7	many	-	TRBV6-5	CASSQQGHEQYF	TGTGCCAGCAGTCAGCAGGGCCACGAGCAGTACTTC
TRBJ1-2	-	TRBD1	TRBV29-1	CSVGDRGRGYTF	TGCAGCGTTGGGGACAGGGGGCGAGGCTACACCTTC
TRBJ2-7	-	TRBD1	TRBV27	CASSVTGGGSYEQYF	TGTGCCAGCAGTGTGACAGGGGGGGGCTCCTACGAGCAGTACTTC
TRBJ2-3	-	TRBD2	TRBV7-2	CASSLRAGGSTDTQYF	TGTGCCAGCAGCTTACGGGCGGGGGGGTCCACAGATACGCAGTATTTT
TRBJ2-1	-	TRBD2	TRBV7-9	CASSFVAGLFPYNEQFF	TGTGCCAGCAGCTTTGTAGCGGGACTGTTCCCCTACAATGAGCAGTTCTTC
TRBJ1-1	-	TRBD1	TRBV10-3	CASFQGADTEAFF	TGTGCCAGCTTTCAGGGGGCTGACACTGAAGCTTTCTTT
TRBJ2-5	many	TRBD2	TRBV20-1	CSASDAGVAETQYF	TGCAGTGCTAGTGATGCGGGAGTTGCAGAGACCCAGTACTTC
TRBJ2-7	-	TRBD1	TRBV7-9	CASSADRGAFHEQYF	TGTGCCAGCAGTGCGGACAGGGGGGCTTTCCACGAGCAGTACTTC
TRBJ1-2	-	-	TRBV20-1	CSARDREGYTF	TGCAGTGCTAGAGATCGGGAGGGCTACACCTTC
TRBJ1-5	many	TRBD1	TRBV6-1	CASRDRGRGQPQHF	TGTGCCAGCAGGGACAGGGGGCGCGGACAGCCCCAGCATTTT
TRBJ2-7	many	TRBD2	TRBV20-1	CSARDPSADPSGVEQYF	TGCAGTGCTAGAGACCCCTCGGCAGACCCTAGCGGCGTCGAGCAGTACTTC
TRBJ1-1	many	TRBD1	TRBV9	CASSLIPQGDTEAFF	TGTGCCAGCAGCCTGATACCACAGGGGGACACTGAAGCTTTCTTT
TRBJ2-5	many	TRBD1	TRBV19	CASSAIFRTGKETQYF	TGTGCCAGTAGTGCAATATTTCGGACAGGGAAAGAGACCCAGTACTTC
TRBJ2-7	once	TRBD2	TRBV5-5	CASSLATSGGYEQYF	TGTGCCAGCAGCTTAGCTACTAGCGGGGGCTACGAGCAGTACTTC